This entry lists 17 T cell receptor beta chains sequenced from one sample in a study of cytomegalovirus exposure and HLA in healthy donors. The assay was immunoSEQ multiplex PCR, and TCRdb's table has in-frame clones only and misses some. The sample lists approximately 120,000 clones, about 91% occurring once. Sequenced sample: PBMCs. The origin of the receptors is a woman in her late teens or twenties in good health and CMV-seronegative.

The gene calls are TRBV10-3 and TRBJ1-5, with TRBD1 identical over 10 bases. With V trimmed by 6 bases and J by 0 bases, 8 bases remained unmatched. CDR1 and CDR2 (germline): ENHRY, SYGVKD. This CDR3 is built from 17 residues. CDR3 nucleotide sequence: TGTGCCATCAGCCGGGACAGGGGAGGGAATAGCAATCAGCCCCAGCATTTT. Amino acid sequence: CAISRDRGGNSNQPQHF.

CDR3 in amino acids: CASSQQGWDTEAFF. The DNA of the CDR3 is TGTGCCAGCAGTCAACAGGGCTGGGACACTGAAGCTTTCTTT. This chain connects TRBV6-1 to TRBJ1-1, with D perhaps TRBD1 (6 bases). Trimming took off 5 bases at V and 3 bases at J, with 13 bases between the two ends. Germline values: CDR1 MNHNS, CDR2 SASEGT. The CDR3 is 14 residues long.

This chain uses TRBV6-1 with TRBJ1-2, with 7 positions matching TRBD1. CDR1 MNHNS and CDR2 SASEGT come from the germline V gene. The V segment lost 2 bases and the J segment 4 bases; nucleotides outside the gene matches: 7. The CDR3 contains 15 residues. The CDR3 region has the DNA TGTGCCAGCAGTGAAAGGGGACAGCTAGGCTATGGCTACACCTTC. This sequence encodes CASSERGQLGYGYTF.

The rearrangement uses TRBV5-6 and TRBJ2-1; 7 bases are a match to TRBD2. Looked up from germline, CDR1 is SGHDT and CDR2 is YYEEEE. CDR3 length: 16 amino acids. The J segment lost 1 base and the V segment lost 2 bases, leaving 6 bases of the junction unmatched. The CDR3 reads CASSFPGLYSYNEQFF. The DNA of the CDR3 is TGTGCCAGCAGCTTCCCGGGACTATATTCCTACAATGAGCAGTTCTTC.

The CDR3 DNA sequence: TGTGCCAGCAGCTCACCGGGACTAGCGGGAGGGCCCCGTGGCGGGGAGCTGTTTTTT. It specifies CASSSPGLAGGPRGGELFF. The chain uses TRBV5-6 and TRBJ2-2, with 16 bases identical to TRBD2. This CDR3 contains 19 residues. V dropped 3 bases and J dropped 7; count of bases not matched to a gene: 12. From germline, CDR1 is SGHDT and CDR2 YYEEEE.

The rearrangement links TRBV27 to TRBJ1-4; TRBD1 might be the D (6 bases). With 7 bases removed from V and 8 bases from J, the gap between germline ends came to 17 bases. Germline assignment: CDR1 MNHEY and CDR2 SMNVEV (reference sequence). The CDR3 sequence is 14 residues long. The CDR3 is CASKSPRGVEKLFF. The DNA of the CDR3 is TGTGCCAGCAAGTCCCCCAGGGGTGTCGAAAAACTGTTTTTT. Together with reference TRBV27 and TRBJ1-4, the CDR3 gives the full variable domain: EAQVTQNPRYLITVTGKKLTVTCSQNMNHEYMSWYRQDPGLGLRQIYYSMNVEVTDKGDVPEGYKVSRKEKRNFPLILESPSPNQTSLYFCASKSPRGVEKLFFGSGTQLSVL.

Notes on this clone: The junction departs from the called germline gene at one end, perhaps through a read error. This chain links TRBV28 with TRBJ1-3; 7 positions match TRBD1. This CDR3 has 12 amino acids. Per the germline V gene, CDR1 is MDHEN and CDR2 is SYDVKM. The CDR3 region is CASSRDPSGGNF. The CDR3 region has the DNA TGTGCCAGCAGTAGGGACCCATCAGGGGGTAATTTT.

The chain combines TRBV2 with TRBJ1-5; no clear D gene. Trimming removed 1 base from V and 4 bases from J, with 11 bases in between. The CDR3 is made up of 15 amino acids. Germline V gene data show CDR1 as SNHLY and CDR2 as FYNNEI. The CDR3 DNA reads TGTGCCAGCAGTGAAGAAGCGAAGCGGAATCAGCCCCAGCATTTT. It is translated as CASSEEAKRNQPQHF.

The chain uses TRBV6-1 and TRBJ2-7, with TRBD1 as a possible D gene (6 bases). The CDR3 runs 14 residues. Germline CDR1 and CDR2: MNHNS and SASEGT. V dropped 5 bases and J dropped 5 bases, with 16 bases sitting between them. CDR3 nucleotide sequence: TGTGCCAGCAGTTCCGGGACACGCTTTGACGAGCAGTACTTC. Translated, it gives CASSSGTRFDEQYF.

The chain couples TRBV4-3 to TRBJ1-4, with TRBD1 matching 7 bases. V gave up 3 bases and J gave up 7 bases; unmatched junction bases: 8. From germline, CDR1 is LGHNA and CDR2 YSLEER. This CDR3 has 15 residues. The CDR3 sequence is CASSHGKGQPEKLFF. The CDR3 DNA follows: TGCGCCAGCAGCCATGGAAAGGGACAGCCTGAAAAACTGTTTTTT.

The V gene is TRBV30, the J gene TRBJ1-1; 10 bases map to TRBD1. There are 17 residues in the CDR3. CDR1 is GTSNPN, CDR2 SVGIG, per germline (reference sequence). The ends lost 3 bases at V and 10 bases at J; junction bases unmatched: 20. CDR3 in amino acids: CAWRLGGSPGTGVSAFF. The CDR3 DNA reads as TGTGCCTGGAGATTAGGGGGGAGTCCCGGGACAGGGGTGTCAGCTTTCTTT.

The CDR3 region has the DNA TGTGCCTGGAGTGTACTCTTTCCAGGAACTGAAGCTTTCTTT. This codes for CAWSVLFPGTEAFF. The J gene is TRBJ1-1, the V gene TRBV30; D remains ambiguous. This CDR3 region has 14 residues. Trimming removed 0 bases at V and 5 bases at J, with 13 bases between. Germline V CDR1 and CDR2: GTSNPN, SVGIG (reference sequence).

The chain uses TRBV7-2 and TRBJ1-5; D is ambiguous. The length of the CDR3 is 13 residues. Trimming removed 2 bases from V and 11 bases from J, with 13 bases in between. Germline loops: CDR1 SGHTA, CDR2 FQGNSA. DNA of the CDR3: TGTGCCAGCAGCTTAAGGAGGGATCGGGCCCAGCATTTT. Translating it yields CASSLRRDRAQHF.

V is TRBV30 and J is TRBJ1-2, with 7 bases fitting TRBD1. The CDR3 consists of 15 residues. Germline values: CDR1 GTSNPN, CDR2 SVGIG (reference sequence). The V gene end was trimmed by 4 bases and the J gene end by 4 bases; junction bases not matched to a gene: 12. The CDR3 coding sequence is TGTGCCTGGAACTCACAGGGGTTAGGGGCCTATGGCTACACCTTC. It is translated as CAWNSQGLGAYGYTF.

The gene calls are TRBV4-3 and TRBJ2-2; 7 bases fit TRBD1. V shed 1 base and J 2 bases; nucleotides not matched to a gene: 4. Germline CDR1 is LGHNA and CDR2 is YSLEER. This CDR3 is 16 amino acids long. CDR3 loop: CASSQGTGANTGELFF. CDR3 nucleotide sequence: TGCGCCAGCAGCCAAGGGACAGGCGCCAACACCGGGGAGCTGTTTTTT.

The J gene is TRBJ2-7, the V gene TRBV6-5, with D perhaps TRBD2 (5 bases). The length of the CDR3 is 14 residues. The V gene's germline CDR1 is MNHEY and CDR2 SVGAGI. With 5 bases removed from V and 7 bases from J, the gap between germline ends came to 18 bases. The CDR3 sequence is CASSSGLGLEEQYF. CDR3 DNA: TGTGCCAGCAGTAGCGGTCTCGGGTTGGAGGAGCAGTACTTC.

This clone was observed a handful of times. This chain uses TRBV18 with TRBJ1-2; TRBD1 is a possible D gene (6 bases). This CDR3 is 14 amino acids long. V lost 7 bases, J lost 7 bases, and 19 bases lay in between. Per the germline V gene, CDR1 is KGHSH and CDR2 is LQKENI. In nucleotides, the CDR3 is TGTGCCAGCTTTAACAGGGCGCTACAGTTTGGCTACACCTTC. As protein: CASFNRALQFGYTF.